This T cell receptor (beta chain) was recorded in a study of CXCR3-negative and CXCR3-positive naive CD8 T cells. About this clonotype itself: The target antigen is unknown.

The CDR3 has 14 residues. Study findings and constraints: Naive cells with CXCR3 showed TRB CDR3s that were more hydrophobic than those in CXCR3-negative naive cells.

Via 5' RACE with UMI labels, TRB cDNA libraries were prepared. For each CDR3 protein, TCRdb gives one entry from its re-call of the 5' RACE reads, without DNA. Its table lists about 150,000 distinct CDR3 sequences. This sequence originates from a human donor in good health. Some clones in this sample may be carry-over from other donors' samples. This chain joins TRBV12-3 or TRBV12-4 and TRBJ2-7. The sample taken for sequencing was naive CXCR3+ CD8+ T cells from blood. As for subset: CD45RO-CCR7+CD27+CD95- naive CD8+ T cells expressing CXCR3 (TNR3+). CDR3 in amino acids: CASSLRPGAYEQYF.